These 18 T cell receptor beta chains were all obtained from the same sample, sequenced in a study of control samples from healthy donors and cancer patients. Produced via immunoSEQ multiplex PCR; TCRdb's table is partial and in-frame only. The data hold 70,000 to 85,000 clones, with 91% observed a single time. Sequenced material: blood. These receptors all stem from a man between 45 and 60 years old in good health.

The chain employs TRBV12-5 and TRBJ1-1; the D gene is possibly TRBD1 (6 bases). Looked up from germline, CDR1 is LGHNT and CDR2 is FRNRAP. This CDR3 comprises 16 residues. V dropped 2 bases and J dropped 6 bases, with 19 bases sitting between them. The CDR3 DNA sequence: TGTGCTAGTGGTTTGACCTATGGGAGGGGGGTTGCTGAAGCTTTCTTT. Its translation: CASGLTYGRGVAEAFF.

The gene calls are TRBV7-9 and TRBJ1-1, with D unclear. The germline CDR1 and CDR2 sequences are SEHNR and FQNEAQ (reference sequence). The CDR3 is 14 residues long. V shed 0 bases and J shed 0 bases, with 5 bases lying between them. The DNA of the CDR3 is TGTGCCAGCAGCTTAGCAAGTATGAACACTGAAGCTTTCTTT. Protein sequence: CASSLASMNTEAFF.

The V call is TRBV6-2 or TRBV6-3, the J call TRBJ1-1; a weak D match, TRBD1 (5 bases). The ends were cut back, 2 bases at V and 4 bases at J, with 14 bases in the middle. The CDR3 spans 15 residues. The germline CDR1 and CDR2 sequences are MNHEY and SVGEGT. The CDR3, as DNA: TGTGCCAGCAGTTACCCCACCTGGGGGTCCACTGAAGCTTTCTTT. Translating gives CASSYPTWGSTEAFF.

This chain connects TRBV5-6 to TRBJ1-1; D may be TRBD1 (5 bases). The germline V gene encodes CDR1 SGHDT and CDR2 YYEEEE. The CDR3 is made up of 16 amino acids. The V end lost 6 bases, the J end lost 11 bases, and 29 bases lay between the germline ends. The CDR3 DNA follows: TGTGCCAGCACCCCTGGTGGGGCAGGACGTCTATCCGGGGCTTTCTTT. Translated: CASTPGGAGRLSGAFF.

V is TRBV19 and J is TRBJ1-5; the D gene is possibly TRBD1 (6 bases). The CDR3 has 17 amino acids. Trimming cost V 2 bases and J 0 bases, with 14 bases left between them. Germline assignment: CDR1 LNHDA and CDR2 SQIVND (reference sequence). The CDR3 DNA reads as TGTGCCAGTAGTATATCGGGACAACACTATAGCAATCAGCCCCAGCATTTT. Encoded protein: CASSISGQHYSNQPQHF.

The V call is TRBV19, the J call TRBJ2-7, with TRBD2 identical over 8 bases. This CDR3 region has 15 residues. J lost 4 bases, V lost 2 bases, and 7 bases had no gene match. Germline V gene lookup returns CDR1 LNHDA and CDR2 SQIVND (reference sequence). CDR3 protein: CASSIRFSGTYEQYF. DNA for the CDR3: TGTGCCAGTAGTATAAGGTTTAGCGGGACGTACGAGCAGTACTTC.

Note on this clone: The junction departs from germline at one end; a sequencing error may be responsible. The V gene is TRBV5-1, the J gene TRBJ2-5; D is uncertain. The CDR3 extends over 15 amino acids. Germline assignment: CDR1 SGHRS and CDR2 YFSETQ. The CDR3 loop is CASSLWPSAQGTQYF. The DNA for the CDR3 is TGCGCCAGCAGCTTGTGGCCCTCCGCACAAGGGACCCAGTACTTC.

This clone was observed a handful of times. The chain recombines TRBV19 with TRBJ1-5; D unclear. The V and J ends lost 1 base and 2 bases respectively, with 9 bases between them. CDR1 and CDR2 from the germline V gene are LNHDA and SQIVND (reference sequence). The CDR3 loop spans 15 amino acids. CDR3: CASSIAADRNQPQHF. The CDR3 DNA reads as TGTGCCAGTAGTATAGCGGCAGACCGCAATCAGCCCCAGCATTTT.

This chain links TRBV5-1 with TRBJ2-1, with a weak D call TRBD2 (5 bases). Germline CDR1 SGHRS, CDR2 YFSETQ. V gave up 4 bases and J gave up 5 bases, with 13 bases separating them. The CDR3 loop spans 14 amino acids. CDR3 nucleotides: TGCGCCAGCAGCGCCTCGGGGTCTAACAATGAGCAGTTCTTC. This codes for CASSASGSNNEQFF.

The CDR3 loop reads CASSMGEVSNQPQHF. The CDR3 DNA follows: TGTGCCAGTAGTATGGGAGAAGTTAGCAATCAGCCCCAGCATTTT. V and J are TRBV19 and TRBJ1-5, with D unresolved. Between the trimmed V and J ends, which lost 3 bases and 0 bases, there was a span of 9 bases. The CDR3 has 15 residues. The germline CDR1 and CDR2 sequences are LNHDA and SQIVND (reference sequence).

This clone has just one count. CDR3: CASSSGQNTEAFF. The CDR3 nucleotides read TGTGCCAGCAGCTCCGGACAGAACACTGAAGCTTTCTTT. V is TRBV7-9 and J is TRBJ1-1, with a weak D call TRBD1 (5 bases). V lost 4 bases and J lost 1, with 7 bases in between. The CDR3 spans 13 residues. Germline CDR1 SEHNR, CDR2 FQNEAQ (reference sequence). The full variable domain, in which reference TRBV7-9 and TRBJ1-1 provide the parts outside the CDR3, is DTGVSQNPRHKITKRGQNVTFRCDPISEHNRLYWYRQTLGQGPEFLTYFQNEAQLEKSRLLSDRFSAERPKGSFSTLEIQRTEQGDSAMYLCASSSGQNTEAFFGQGTRLTVV.

This clone was observed once. The chain is built from TRBV3-1 (or the pseudogene TRBV3-2) and TRBJ2-5, with D possibly matching TRBD1 (6 bases). The CDR3 spans 14 residues. The germline V gene has CDR1 LGHDT and CDR2 YNNKEL (reference sequence). The V end was cut by 8 bases, the J end by 2 bases, with 15 bases between. The CDR3: CASLDTGQQETQYF. CDR3 bases: TGTGCCAGCCTAGACACCGGACAGCAAGAGACCCAGTACTTC.

V and J are TRBV7-9 and TRBJ1-6; 7 nucleotides align to TRBD1. Germline assignment: CDR1 SEHNR and CDR2 FQNEAQ (reference sequence). This CDR3 contains 15 residues. V shed 5 bases, J shed 7 bases, and the junction held 8 bases outside the gene matches. The CDR3 sequence is CASSLPTGANSPLHF. CDR3 nucleotides: TGTGCCAGCAGCCTACCCACAGGGGCCAATTCACCCCTCCACTTT.

The rearrangement joins TRBV5-8 to TRBJ2-1; TRBD2 aligns across 7 bases. The germline gives CDR1 SGHTS, CDR2 YDEGEE. This CDR3 is built from 15 residues. V shed 2 bases, J shed 5 bases, and the junction held 7 bases outside the gene matches. The DNA for the CDR3 is TGTGCCAGCAGCTTTTGGGGGGGTCAGAACAATGAGCAGTTCTTC. It specifies CASSFWGGQNNEQFF.

V is TRBV19 and J is TRBJ1-5; 12 bases line up with TRBD1. There are 15 residues in the CDR3. The V and J ends lost 1 base and 5 bases, in that order; junction bases with no gene match: 0. Germline CDR1 and CDR2: LNHDA and SQIVND (reference sequence). CDR3: CASSIGDRGHQPQHF. CDR3 DNA sequence: TGTGCCAGTAGTATAGGGGACAGGGGGCATCAGCCCCAGCATTTT.

V is TRBV12-5 and J is TRBJ2-5; D not resolved. Trimming pared 2 bases from V and 4 bases from J, leaving 14 bases between. The CDR3 length is 15 residues. Germline V gives CDR1 LGHNT, CDR2 FRNRAP. CDR3 region: CASGLPPGVLETQYF. Here the CDR3 DNA reads TGTGCTAGTGGTTTGCCTCCGGGCGTCCTAGAGACCCAGTACTTC. The full variable domain, rest sourced from reference TRBV12-5 and TRBJ2-5, is DARVTQTPRHKVTEMGQEVTMRCQPILGHNTVFWYRQTMMQGLELLAYFRNRAPLDDSGMPKDRFSAEMPDATLATLKIQPSEPRDSAVYFCASGLPPGVLETQYFGPGTRLLVL.

CDR3 coding DNA: TGTGCCAGCACTCACCGACAGGGAAGTTACTATGGCTACACCTTC. Encoded protein: CASTHRQGSYYGYTF. The chain employs TRBV27 and TRBJ1-2; 7 nucleotides line up with TRBD1. The germline gives CDR1 MNHEY, CDR2 SMNVEV (reference sequence). V lost 7 bases, J lost 3 bases, and 11 bases stayed unmatched. This CDR3 is built from 15 residues.

The J gene is TRBJ2-5, the V gene TRBV7-8, with TRBD1 identical over 7 bases. The J segment lost 5 bases and the V segment lost 3 bases, leaving 9 bases of the junction unmatched. The length of the CDR3 is 15 residues. Germline CDR1 reads SGHVS; CDR2 reads FQNEAQ. CDR3 residues: CASSFDWGRGETQYF. CDR3 coding DNA: TGTGCCAGCAGCTTCGACTGGGGCAGGGGGGAGACCCAGTACTTC.